Shown below are 21 T cell receptor beta chains from a single sample sequenced in a study of a mutant IDH1 vaccine in newly diagnosed glioma. The antigens for these receptors are not known. As for time point: week 47, end of study. The investigators gave 300 ug of mutant IDH1 20-mer peptide in each vaccine dose, together with topical imiquimod. TCRdb keeps only in-frame clones here, not all; method: immunoSEQ multiplex PCR. The data contain 30,000 to 40,000 clones, approximately 90% of them singletons. The sequencing here drew on PBMCs, taken from a glioma patient whose treatment included an IDH1 peptide vaccine. Receptor source: a woman between 40 and 55 years old with glioma.

This clone was observed a single time. This chain joins TRBV5-1 and TRBJ2-5, with D possibly TRBD2 on 6 matching bases. The CDR3 runs to 17 residues. Trimming took off 0 bases at V and 2 bases at J, with 17 bases between the two ends. Germline CDR1 SGHRS, CDR2 YFSETQ. CDR3 bases: TGCGCCAGCAGCTTGGCCTCCGGGACTTTAAAACAAGAGACCCAGTACTTC. Its translation: CASSLASGTLKQETQYF.

The V gene is TRBV4-2, the J gene TRBJ1-1; D call uncertain. Looked up from germline, CDR1 is LGHNA and CDR2 is YNFKEQ. The CDR3 totals 15 residues. V lost 0 bases and J 2 bases, leaving 10 bases between the germline ends. CDR3 in amino acids: CASSQDPTDNTEAFF. The CDR3 region has the DNA TGTGCCAGCAGCCAAGATCCGACGGATAACACTGAAGCTTTCTTT.

J is TRBJ1-4 and V is TRBV27; 10 positions match TRBD1. Germline CDR1 and CDR2: MNHEY and SMNVEV (reference sequence). The CDR3 loop spans 14 amino acids. The ends lost 6 bases at V and 5 bases at J; junction bases unmatched: 3. The CDR3 reads CASSRDRGNEKLFF. CDR3 sequence (DNA): TGTGCCAGCAGCCGGGACAGGGGCAATGAAAAACTGTTTTTT.

The chain recombines TRBV6-6 with TRBJ1-1; no definite D call. The V gene's germline CDR1 is MNHNY and CDR2 SVGAGI (reference sequence). The CDR3 sequence is 12 residues long. Trimming took off 4 bases at V and 2 bases at J, with 5 bases between the two ends. The chain's CDR3 is CASSFGNTEAFF. In nucleotides, the CDR3 is TGTGCCAGCAGTTTCGGAAACACTGAAGCTTTCTTT.

V usage is TRBV7-2 and J usage is TRBJ2-3; no reliable D call. Trimming stripped 3 bases from V and 4 bases from J, with 5 bases between. CDR1 and CDR2 from the germline V gene are SGHTA and FQGNSA. The CDR3 covers 12 residues. CDR3 in amino acids: CASSLVPDTQYF. The CDR3 nucleotides read TGTGCCAGCAGCTTGGTTCCAGATACGCAGTATTTT.

This clone was detected once. The J gene is TRBJ1-2, the V gene TRBV4-1; D unresolved. The V gene's germline CDR1 is MGHRA and CDR2 YSYEKL. V lost 1 base and J 6 bases, leaving 21 bases between the germline ends. The CDR3 totals 17 residues. Written as DNA, the CDR3 is TGCGCCAGCAGCCAAGTTGTTCTCCCGTCTGGGGTTCATGGCTACACCTTC. Translating it yields CASSQVVLPSGVHGYTF.

This chain joins TRBV19 and TRBJ2-7, with 7 bases identical to TRBD1. The germline gives CDR1 LNHDA, CDR2 SQIVND (reference sequence). After removal of 8 bases from V and 3 bases from J, the junction contained 10 bases not matched to a gene. The CDR3 totals 14 residues. CDR3 in amino acids: CASHQQGKSYEQYF. CDR3 bases: TGTGCCAGTCACCAACAGGGGAAAAGCTACGAGCAGTACTTC.

A few counts support this clone. This rearrangement joins TRBV5-4 to TRBJ1-2; possibly TRBD1 for D (5 bases). The CDR3 has 16 amino acids. Trimming shortened V by 3 bases and J by 0 bases, and 15 bases separated the two germline ends. The V gene's germline CDR1 is SGHNT and CDR2 YYREEE (reference sequence). This CDR3 is CASSWGSATTNYGYTF. As DNA, the CDR3 is TGTGCCAGCAGCTGGGGGTCAGCAACCACTAACTATGGCTACACCTTC.

The chain links TRBV6-6 to TRBJ1-2, with 10 bases that match TRBD1. Germline values: CDR1 MNHNY, CDR2 SVGAGI (reference sequence). Trimming took 7 bases from V and 8 from J; bases not matched to a gene: 10. This CDR3 region has 14 residues. The CDR3 region is CASTGRQGAGGYTF. CDR3 DNA: TGTGCCAGCACCGGCCGACAGGGGGCAGGAGGCTACACCTTC.

The chain couples TRBV10-1 to TRBJ2-1; 16 bases align to TRBD2. Germline loops: CDR1 WNHNN, CDR2 SYGVQD (reference sequence). CDR3 length equals 20 residues. V lost 3 bases and J lost 0; bases outside the gene matches: 8. The CDR3 region is CASSDRGTSGRGGSYNEQFF. In nucleotides, the CDR3 is TGCGCCAGCAGTGACCGCGGGACTAGCGGGAGGGGGGGCTCCTACAATGAGCAGTTCTTC.

The V call is TRBV5-5, the J call TRBJ2-7, with 7 bases fitting TRBD1. This CDR3 spans 19 amino acids. The V gene's germline CDR1 is SGHKS and CDR2 YYEKEE (reference sequence). V lost 0 bases, J lost 2 bases, and 17 bases stayed unmatched. In DNA, the CDR3 is TGTGCCAGCAGCTTGGGGGCCCTGGGACAGCCTTCCGCACCCTACGAGCAGTACTTC. This codes for CASSLGALGQPSAPYEQYF. Drawing the rest from reference TRBV5-5 and TRBJ2-7, the complete variable domain is DAGVTQSPTHLIKTRGQQVTLRCSPISGHKSVSWYQQVLGQGPQFIFQYYEKEERGRGNFPDRFSARQFPNYSSELNVNALLLGDSALYLCASSLGALGQPSAPYEQYFGPGTRLTVT.

This chain links TRBV19 with TRBJ1-5, with D perhaps matching TRBD1 (5 bases). CDR1 LNHDA and CDR2 SQIVND come from the germline V gene (reference sequence). V was trimmed by 6 bases and J by 3 bases, leaving 12 bases between them. CDR3 size: 14 residues. The CDR3 region is CASRPRAINQPQHF. In nucleotides, the CDR3 is TGTGCCAGTAGGCCCAGGGCTATCAATCAGCCCCAGCATTTT.

The chain has TRBV6-6 and TRBJ2-7, with TRBD1 identical over 8 bases. The CDR3 covers 14 residues. Unmatched junction bases numbered 4, after V lost 2 bases and J lost 4 bases. Germline lookup yields CDR1 MNHNY and CDR2 SVGAGI (reference sequence). CDR3 amino acids: CASSYPGGGYEQYF. The CDR3 nucleotides read TGTGCCAGCAGTTACCCAGGGGGCGGTTACGAGCAGTACTTC.

This chain uses TRBV4-2 with TRBJ1-2, with D perhaps TRBD1 (6 bases). From germline, CDR1 is LGHNA and CDR2 YNFKEQ. This CDR3 spans 16 amino acids. V dropped 2 bases and J dropped 3 bases, with 16 bases sitting between them. CDR3 sequence reads: CASSQSWTDSYYGYTF. As DNA, the CDR3 is TGTGCCAGCAGCCAATCATGGACAGATTCTTACTATGGCTACACCTTC.

This clone was recorded only once. The rearrangement joins TRBV19 to TRBJ2-1, with D maybe TRBD1 (7 bases). CDR1 and CDR2 (germline): LNHDA, SQIVND (reference sequence). There are 15 residues in the CDR3. Trimming removed 7 bases at V and 1 base at J, with 14 bases between. The CDR3 loop reads CASTKTGRSYNEQFF. Written as DNA, the CDR3 is TGTGCCAGTACCAAGACAGGGAGGTCCTACAATGAGCAGTTCTTC. Filled out from reference TRBV19 and TRBJ2-1, the complete variable domain reads DGGITQSPKYLFRKEGQNVTLSCEQNLNHDAMYWYRQDPGQGLRLIYYSQIVNDFQKGDIAEGYSVSREKKESFPLTVTSAQKNPTAFYLCASTKTGRSYNEQFFGPGTRLTVL.

The V gene is TRBV6-1, the J gene TRBJ1-1; D uncertain. The CDR3 is 13 residues long. Trimming pared 2 bases from V and 5 bases from J, leaving 9 bases between. Per germline, CDR1 MNHNS and CDR2 SASEGT. The CDR3 DNA is TGTGCCAGCAGTGAAAAGCACGCTACTGAAGCTTTCTTT. Residues: CASSEKHATEAFF.

This clone was recorded a few times. The chain joins TRBV5-5 to TRBJ1-1; D gene uncertain. CDR1 is SGHKS and CDR2 is YYEKEE in the germline V gene (reference sequence). The CDR3 length is 15 residues. The V end was cut by 0 bases, the J end by 0 bases, with 9 bases between. The chain's CDR3 is CASSLVPGMNTEAFF. The CDR3 DNA is TGTGCCAGCAGCTTGGTCCCGGGCATGAACACTGAAGCTTTCTTT.

The chain joins TRBV27 to TRBJ2-3; 8 nucleotides align to TRBD2. J lost 5 bases, V lost 3 bases, and 4 bases had no gene match. Looked up from germline, CDR1 is MNHEY and CDR2 is SMNVEV (reference sequence). The CDR3 runs to 14 residues. The CDR3 loop reads CASSLGTSGDTQYF. In nucleotides, the CDR3 is TGTGCCAGCAGTTTGGGGACTAGTGGAGATACGCAGTATTTT.

This chain joins TRBV30 and TRBJ1-3; 7 bases fit TRBD1. The CDR3 totals 13 residues. In germline, CDR1 is GTSNPN, CDR2 SVGIG (reference sequence). J was trimmed by 2 bases and V by 5 bases; bases with no gene match: 3. As DNA, the CDR3 is TGTGCCTGGGAGACAGGGACTGGAAACACCATATATTTT. Its protein is CAWETGTGNTIYF.

The genes are TRBV7-2 and TRBJ2-5; D ambiguous. CDR1 and CDR2 (germline): SGHTA, FQGNSA. CDR3 length equals 14 residues. Deletions cut 5 bases from V and 5 bases from J, with 15 bases between. CDR3 region: CASSPLGQKETQYF. CDR3 nucleotides: TGTGCCAGCAGCCCCCTCGGGCAGAAGGAGACCCAGTACTTC. Complete variable domain (other parts from reference TRBV7-2 and TRBJ2-5): GAGVSQSPSNKVTEKGKDVELRCDPISGHTALYWYRQSLGQGLEFLIYFQGNSAPDKSGLPSDRFSAERTGGSVSTLTIQRTQQEDSAVYLCASSPLGQKETQYFGPGTRLLVL.

This clone has a handful of counts. This chain joins TRBV6-1 and TRBJ1-5, with D unclear. This CDR3 region has 11 residues. Germline values: CDR1 MNHNS, CDR2 SASEGT. The V gene lost 4 bases and the J gene lost 8 bases, with 6 bases spanning the gap. The CDR3 coding sequence is TGTGCCAGCAGTGGAGCCGAGCCCCAGCATTTT. Translation gives CASSGAEPQHF.